This T cell receptor beta chain appears in the sequencing data of a study of early T cells in non-severe SARS-CoV-2 infection. Whole-study results and caveats: The study's VDJdb matching favored anti-spike CD8 responses and missed private and CD4 specificities.

Germline V gene sequence: CDR1 SGHAT, CDR2 FQNNGV. V dropped 5 bases and J dropped 0 bases, with 8 bases sitting between them. CDR3 length equals 13 residues. Individual cDNA molecules received unique molecular identifiers. MiXCR was run by TCRdb on the 5' RACE reads, yielding one entry per CDR3 protein. The sample yields tens of thousands of distinct CDR3 sequences, approximately 11% seen once. There are a few counts of this clonotype. Its antigen remains unknown. The receptor's source is an adult who was a healthcare worker with PCR-confirmed SARS-CoV-2 infection or an uninfected control (not recorded which). The V gene is TRBV11-2, the J gene TRBJ2-7; D may be TRBD2 (5 bases). The input for sequencing was whole blood, taken at baseline. The chain's CDR3 is CASSPGDSYEQYF. The CDR3 region has the DNA TGTGCCAGCAGCCCCGGGGACTCCTACGAGCAGTACTTC.